This TCR beta chain originates from a study of T cells after yellow fever vaccination. TCRdb re-called the 5' RACE reads with MiXCR, one entry per CDR3 protein. The table records around 350,000 distinct CDR3 sequences, 6.2% of them present only once. The germline CDR1 and CDR2 sequences are SGHDN and FVKESK. The trim removed 4 bases at V and 3 bases at J, leaving 9 bases unmatched. The CDR3 has 16 residues. This clonotype was observed at least ten times. Sequencing was performed on PBMCs, taken 5 days after the yellow fever booster vaccination. This receptor was identified in a man aged 30 to 45 who received the YFV17D yellow fever vaccine. V and J are TRBV14 and TRBJ2-1; 7 nucleotides match TRBD2. The CDR3 nucleotides read TGTGCCAGCAGCCGCGGGAGTTCGGGACTCTACAATGAGCAGTTCTTC. Translation gives CASSRGSSGLYNEQFF. Full variable domain (remainder filled in from reference TRBV14 and TRBJ2-1): EAGVTQFPSHSVIEKGQTVTLRCDPISGHDNLYWYRRVMGKEIKFLLHFVKESKQDESGMPNNRFLAERTGGTYSTLKVQPAELEDSGVYFCASSRGSSGLYNEQFFGPGTRLTVL.